Described below is a single TCR beta chain sequence and its context. There are a few counts of this clonotype. Which antigen it targets is not known. No much larger clone is present one base from it, and per-base qualities are unavailable. Donors were under 40 systemically healthy Caucasian individuals from Russia aged 6 to 90 years. Around 10 milliliters of peripheral blood were collected from each donor into EDTA-treated Vacutainer tubes. Ficoll-Paque density-gradient centrifugation was used to isolate PBMCs, with at least 6.5 million obtained per sample. Trizol reagent was used to extract total RNA from the PBMCs, yielding at least 6 micrograms per sample. The percentages of naive CD45RAhigh/CD27high T cells were determined by flow cytometry on a PBMC aliquot from every donor. This entry comes from a study of blood T cells in healthy people across ages (dated by TCRdb to 2015 to 2017). Regarding the study in general: In model experiments, roughly one uniquely barcoded TCR beta cDNA molecule per two T cells was captured by template switching. To track age-related changes in TCR beta repertoire diversity, the study relied on deep sequencing normalized with unique cDNA molecular identifiers. Donors were grouped into four age groups: young (average 16 years), middle-aged (less than 40), aged (approximately 67) and long-lived (over 80). To avoid experimental bias, donors of different ages were distributed randomly across sequencing lanes. The study analyzed two additional independent replicas of 1 million unique cDNA reads from the same blood draw for two donors, one aged 18 to 30 and one aged 80 or older.

Broader findings and caveats from the paper: Observed TCR beta diversity per million T cells fell roughly linearly with age, and a significant reduction was already apparent by age roughly 40. The long-lived group showed more naive CD4+ T cells, fewer expanded clones and increased TCR diversity than the aged group, suggesting age selection. There was a strong correlation between observed TCR beta diversity and the percentage of naive T cells measured by flow cytometry. Estimates of total diversity based on one million sequenced T cells were considered lower bounds and underestimates. Since profiling was done on bulk unsorted PBMCs, naive and antigen-experienced compartments could not be conclusively compared. The CMV infection status of donors was not known, potentially confounding age-related changes in expanded clonotypes.

V trim: 7 bases; J trim: 12 bases; unmatched bases: 7. CDR1 SEHNR and CDR2 FQNEAQ were looked up in the germline V gene (reference sequence). From its cysteine to its phenylalanine, the CDR3 spans 13 amino acids. Of all the DNA, just the CDR3 is kept, 39 bases in frame from base 1. The library was obtained by 5' RACE. Reads for this sample came from an Illumina HiSeq 2500. A second PCR of about 7 to 12 cycles was run with a J-beta primer mix and a sample-barcoded 5' primer. Each TCR beta cDNA molecule received a unique molecular identifier from a template-switch 5' adaptor carrying 12 random nucleotides. Each sample yielded at least 2.5 million CDR3-containing paired-end reads. The Mint cDNA synthesis kit, primed by a TRBC-specific oligonucleotide, was used to synthesize first-strand cDNA from all RNA. All cDNA was treated with uracil-DNA glycosylase and then went through a first 18-cycle PCR with the universal primers M1SS and BC2_uni_R. The authors' pipeline ran thus. For normalization, 1 million high-quality reads were randomly selected from each sample, with every read carrying a distinct molecular identifier. Reads with shared molecular identifiers were discarded instead of being binned into consensus sequences. MiTCR, set to a Q25 quality threshold and the strictest error-elimination algorithm, was used for CDR3 identification, clonotype clustering and error correction. A nonparametric unseen species model with Euler transformation was used to estimate lower-bound total TCR beta diversity. TCRdb passed the public sequencing reads through fastp at Q25 and MiXCR, retaining productive beta sequences. CDR3 protein sequences are deduplicated, and each keeps its most common genes and DNA. The V and J calls reflect TCRdb's pipeline rather than the authors' work. Here the sample has some 750,000 distinct CDR3 sequences; approximately 21% occur a single time. Under 25% of the sample lies in the top ten.

The V and J segments used are TRBV7-9 and TRBJ2-1; 12 middle bases align to TRBD2. The TCR sequence derives from a man aged 65-85 years in good health. Sequenced: blood. The base sequence is TGTGCCAGCACCCCTCCTAGCGGGAGGGTGCAGTTCTTC. Its translation is CASTPPSGRVQFF. Reference TRBV7-9 and TRBJ2-1 proteins supply the regions before and after the CDR3; the full variable domain is: DTGVSQNPRHKITKRGQNVTFRCDPISEHNRLYWYRQTLGQGPEFLTYFQNEAQLEKSRLLSDRFSAERPKGSFSTLEIQRTEQGDSAMYLCASTPPSGRVQFFGPGTRLTVL.